This T cell receptor (beta chain) was identified during a study of cytomegalovirus exposure and HLA in healthy donors. Study observations and caveats: The study had only CMV serostatus as immune exposure information. There were some public TCRs occurring in many donors, but most TCR sequences were rare.

Regarding this clone: Its antigen is undetermined.

Primers for the PCR totalled 60 Vbeta and 13 Jbeta. The method was immunoSEQ multiplex PCR; TCRdb's version includes in-frame clones alone and lacks a portion of them. The table shows some 80,000 clones, with about 77% occurring only once. Germline V lookup: CDR1 MGHRA, CDR2 YSYEKL. The CDR3 contains 17 residues. V dropped 0 bases and J dropped 4 bases, with 16 bases sitting between them. The chain links TRBV4-1 to TRBJ1-5; D not certain. The sequenced material came from PBMCs. The receptor's source is a man aged 50 or older in good health and CMV-seronegative. CDR3 sequence: CASSQDQISQKNQPQHF. CDR3 nucleotide sequence: TGCGCCAGCAGCCAAGATCAAATCTCGCAGAAAAATCAGCCCCAGCATTTT.